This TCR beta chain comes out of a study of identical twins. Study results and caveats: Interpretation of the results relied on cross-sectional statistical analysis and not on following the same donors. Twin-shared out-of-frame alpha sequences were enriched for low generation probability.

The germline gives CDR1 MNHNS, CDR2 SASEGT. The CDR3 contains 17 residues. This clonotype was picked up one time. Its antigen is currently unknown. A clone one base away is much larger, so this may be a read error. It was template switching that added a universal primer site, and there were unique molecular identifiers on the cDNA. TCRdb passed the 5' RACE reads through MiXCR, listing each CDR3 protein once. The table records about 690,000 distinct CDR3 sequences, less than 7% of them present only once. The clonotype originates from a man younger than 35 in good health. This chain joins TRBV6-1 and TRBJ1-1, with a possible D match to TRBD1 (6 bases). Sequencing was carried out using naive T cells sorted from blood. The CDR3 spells CASRTLTGMITNIEAFF. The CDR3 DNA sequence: TGTGCCAGCAGGACCCTTACAGGGATGATCACCAACATTGAAGCTTTCTTT.